This TCR beta chain came from a study of beta chain features in type 1 diabetes. Every isolated RNA sample was fully reverse transcribed, so sequencing captured expressed TCRB transcripts. The average output of naive, central memory and regulatory T cell samples was approximately 3.6 million reads. Sequencing used immunoSEQ multiplex PCR; TCRdb keeps in-frame clones, though not all of them. Among a few hundred thousand clones listed, 16% were seen once. This clone was seen more than once but under ten times. Its antigen remains unidentified. From germline, CDR1 is SQVTM and CDR2 ANQGSEA. This CDR3 contains 13 residues. V was cut by 7 bases and J by 2 bases, with 12 bases left in between. Findings of the study overall: Within patients, naive, central memory and Treg TCRB repertoires seemed more similar than within healthy donors. Moderate but significant shortening of TCRB CDR3s was recorded in all four CD4+ subsets from Type 1 diabetes patients. Any HLA type influence on TCRB rearrangement was left unresolved here.

The sequence was collected from a man in his thirties or forties with type 1 diabetes. V and J are TRBV29-1 and TRBJ2-1; perhaps TRBD2 as D (5 bases). Sequences were obtained from naive CD4+ T cells from blood. Here the CDR3 DNA reads TGCAGCGGCCAACTAGGGACCTACAATGAGCAGTTCTTC. The encoded protein is CSGQLGTYNEQFF.